This record concerns one T cell receptor beta chain sequence. The specificity of this receptor is unknown. Base qualities are not at hand, and no much larger clone is one base apart. The Quick-DNA Microprep Kit was used to extract genomic DNA from the sorted cells. TCRbeta DNA was amplified with the immunoSEQ hsTCRbeta kit following the manufacturer's protocol. An Illumina MiSeq instrument was used to sequence the TCRbeta libraries. Turning to the authors' computational methods: Following removal of out-of-frame sequences, 2.4 million or so distinct TCRbeta sequences were retained, with an average of roughly 70,000 per individual. Each individual was scored by the count of 150 to 200 previously reported CMV-associated TCRbeta sequences and the total productive distinct TCRbeta count. A beta-binomial model was reimplemented in Python, and scikit-learn random forests with default parameters were trained on US cohort data. Classifier performance on the Belgian cohort was summarized as median AUC with percentile confidence intervals over 10,000 bootstrap iterations. In its TCRdb copy, this immuneACCESS table keeps in-frame sequences only and misses some clones. Where compared with another copy, unresolved V genes explain less than half of these, and the others have no known cause. For V, J and clone size, that table is used; D and trimming come from the DNA. The sample table contains 25,000 to 30,000 clones; only one count was recorded for about four fifths of them. Under 0.85% of the sample comes from the top ten.

The data were taken from a study of memory CD4+ T cells and cytomegalovirus serostatus (dated by TCRdb to the late 2010s). In terms of the full investigation: A total of some 33 healthy Belgian adults, of whom 9 were CMV seropositive and about 24 were CMV seronegative, were included in the cohort. To replicate a published TCR-based CMV serostatus classifier, the study sequenced CD4+ memory TCRbeta repertoires from a Belgian cohort whose cytomegalovirus serostatus was known.

What the work shows at the level of the full study, not this receptor alone: On the Belgian cohort, the classifier built on the original framework reached a median bootstrapped AUC of about 0.95, with a 95% CI of 0.76-1.00. Among the 150 to 200 previously reported CMV-associated TCRbeta sequences, some 70 showed up in the CD4+ memory repertoires, with each one found in between one and five individuals. For CMV serostatus prediction, a median bootstrapped AUC of 0.95 was reached with the original framework, and a median bootstrapped AUC of approximately 0.89 was reached with a US-trained random forest. The results were interpreted as suggesting that the CMV-associated TCR signature is largely present in the CD4+ memory repertoire. Unlike the original study, which covered naive and memory CD4+ and CD8+ populations, the Belgian study sequenced only CD4+CD45RO+ memory cells.

Reading the germline V gene (reference sequence) gives CDR1 MNHEY and CDR2 SMNVEV. At the junction V is shortened by 3 bases and J by 2 bases; bases outside the gene matches: 6. Reading from cysteine to phenylalanine, the CDR3 counts 16 amino acids. Solely the CDR3 DNA is kept, with 48 bases framed from the first base. A FACSAria II was used to sort memory CD4+ T cells, defined as single viable CD3+CD4+CD8-CD45RO+ cells. To determine CMV serostatus, a Roche Elecsys assay was used that detects serum IgG against CMV pp150, pp28, p38 and p52. After the samples were thawed, total CD4+ T cells were enriched through positive selection using CD4 magnetic microbeads. The samples came from a different study that was designed specifically to examine the CD4+ T cell memory repertoire. Peripheral blood mononuclear cells were isolated and cryopreserved according to standard operating procedures, and serum was kept at -80 degrees C. The staining used CD3-PerCP (BW264/56), CD4-APC (RPA-T4), CD45RO-PE (UCHT1) and CD8-Pacific Orange (3B5) antibodies, and Sytox blue was used to exclude non-viable cells.

Sequenced: memory CD4+ T cells from blood. The TCR originated in an adult in good health and CMV-seronegative. The chain is encoded by TRBV27 joined to TRBJ2-2, and TRBD1 aligns with 7 junction nucleotides. At the DNA level, the sequence is TGTGCCAGCAGTTTTGCCGGGACAGCCAACACCGGGGAGCTGTTTTTT. This translates into CASSFAGTANTGELFF.